The present TCR delta chain was sequenced within a study of Vδ1+ human thymocytes. Study-wide findings and caveats: Unlike peripheral blood Vdelta1+ controls, thymic delta-chain sequences included 20% to 25% Vdelta2 and few Vdelta3. Thymic TRG and TRD repertoires appeared highly polyclonal. The authors advised highly purified populations and single-cell validation.

RNA was extracted from the cells and then reverse transcribed. Pooled V-gene forward primers with one constant-region reverse primer generated the CDR3 amplicons by multiplex PCR. TCRdb ran CATT on the multiplex PCR reads. The sample includes under 25,000 delta-chain clones, roughly 7.3% of them seen just once. Comments on this clone: Antigen: not known.

The sorted cells were CD3+ Vdelta1+ Vdelta2- thymocytes from alphabeta-depleted thymus. Between roughly 98% and 99.6% of sorted thymocytes were Vdelta1+. This CDR3 comprises 25 residues. Germline V gives CDR1 TSWWSYY, CDR2 QGS. Trimming cost V 2 bases and J 0 bases; bases outside gene matches: 30. The origin of this receptor is a child younger than two who had congenital heart surgery. The chain combines TRDV1 with TRDJ1; 10 nucleotides line up with TRDD3. The J gene, missing from TCRdb, was assigned here through DNA to germline matching. The sample was Vdelta1+ gamma-delta thymocytes from the thymus. The subset: FACS-sorted CD3+ TCRalphabeta- TCRVdelta1+ TCRVdelta2- thymocytes. The CDR3 reads CALGEGKALLLGDGDKSADTDKLIF. As DNA, the CDR3 is TGTGCTCTTGGGGAAGGGAAAGCCCTGCTACTGGGGGATGGTGACAAAAGTGCGGACACCGATAAACTCATCTTT.